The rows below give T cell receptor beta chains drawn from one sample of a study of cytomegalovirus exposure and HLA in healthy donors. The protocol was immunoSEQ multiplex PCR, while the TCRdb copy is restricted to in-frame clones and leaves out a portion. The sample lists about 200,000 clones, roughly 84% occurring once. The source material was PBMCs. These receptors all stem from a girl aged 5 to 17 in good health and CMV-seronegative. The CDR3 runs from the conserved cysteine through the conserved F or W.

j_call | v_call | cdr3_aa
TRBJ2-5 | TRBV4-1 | CASSQVGGGGPQETQYF
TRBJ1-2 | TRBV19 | CASSTAGVANYGYTF
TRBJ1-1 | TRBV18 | CASSPPWAGGGTEAFF
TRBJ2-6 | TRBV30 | CASRTRSGANVLTF
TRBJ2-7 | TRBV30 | CAFGGLSYEQYF
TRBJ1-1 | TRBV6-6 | CASSYSHEAFF
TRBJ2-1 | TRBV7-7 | CASSLATSGLYNEQFF
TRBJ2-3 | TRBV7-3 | CASSPLGTTDTQYF
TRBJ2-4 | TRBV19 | CASSRGRIAGGQNIQYF
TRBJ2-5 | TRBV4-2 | CASSGLATGLEQETQYF
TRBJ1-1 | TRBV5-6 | CASSSLGGLNTEAFF
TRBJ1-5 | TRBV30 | CAWSGTDNQPQHF
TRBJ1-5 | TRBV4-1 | CASSHNPGQGLPQHF
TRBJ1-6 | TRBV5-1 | CASSFTGGNSPLHF
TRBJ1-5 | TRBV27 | CASSFGGDQPQHF
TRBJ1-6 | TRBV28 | CASSFRGWLNSPLHF
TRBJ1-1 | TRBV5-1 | CASSLGPGTEAFF
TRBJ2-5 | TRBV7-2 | CASSPGLAEETQYF
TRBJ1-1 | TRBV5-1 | CASSGTDRGNTEAFF
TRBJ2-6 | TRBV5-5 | CASGPGQGSSGANVLTF
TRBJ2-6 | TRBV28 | CASSPGVAGANVLTF
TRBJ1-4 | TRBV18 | CASSISEGWHEKLFF
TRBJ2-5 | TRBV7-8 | CASSRTVSLVTQYF
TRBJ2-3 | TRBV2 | CASTRESADTQYF
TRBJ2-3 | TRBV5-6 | CASSSGLAGPTDTQYF
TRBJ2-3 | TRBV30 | CAWRGQGAYTDTQYF
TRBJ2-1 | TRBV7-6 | CASSLDPTSGSYNEQFF
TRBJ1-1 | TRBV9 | CASSVVTGATEAFF
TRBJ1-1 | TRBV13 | CASSPRGAGYMNTEAFF
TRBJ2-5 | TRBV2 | CASSGGRGRRETQYF
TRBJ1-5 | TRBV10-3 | CAISTATNSNQPQHF
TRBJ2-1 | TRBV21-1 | CASSSPRRRLEYEQFF
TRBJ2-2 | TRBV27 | CASSPGLYTGELFF
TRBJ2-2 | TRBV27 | CASRWGANTGELFF
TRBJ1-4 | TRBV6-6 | CATKQGPTNEKLFF
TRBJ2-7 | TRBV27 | CASSLKAALTGPYEQYF